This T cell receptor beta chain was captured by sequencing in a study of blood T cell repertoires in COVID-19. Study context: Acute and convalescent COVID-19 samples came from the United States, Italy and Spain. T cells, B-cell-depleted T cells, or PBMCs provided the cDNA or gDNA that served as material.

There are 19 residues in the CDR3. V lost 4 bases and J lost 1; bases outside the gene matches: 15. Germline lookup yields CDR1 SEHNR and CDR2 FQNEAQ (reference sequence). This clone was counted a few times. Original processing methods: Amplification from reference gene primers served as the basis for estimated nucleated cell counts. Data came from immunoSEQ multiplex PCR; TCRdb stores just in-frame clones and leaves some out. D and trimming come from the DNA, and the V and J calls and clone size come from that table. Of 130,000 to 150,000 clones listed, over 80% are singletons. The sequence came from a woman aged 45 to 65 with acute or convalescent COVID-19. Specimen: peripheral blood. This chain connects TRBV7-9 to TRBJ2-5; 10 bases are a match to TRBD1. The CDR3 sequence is CASSSSRDRGTILQETQYF. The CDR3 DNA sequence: TGTGCCAGCAGCTCGTCCCGGGACAGGGGCACCATCCTCCAAGAGACCCAGTACTTC.